The clone carrying this T cell receptor beta chain was detected a few times. The antigen remains unidentified. Following RNA extraction, reverse transcription yielded cDNA that acted as the sequencing template. Data came from immunoSEQ multiplex PCR; TCRdb stores just in-frame clones and leaves some out. The table includes more than 95,000 clones, 35% to 45% detected once. These data originate in a study of CD8+ T cells in alopecia areata. In the study overall: Patients in the treated group were given tofacitinib by mouth, 5 to 10 mg twice a day. General observations from the study: Lesional scalp exceeded normal scalp in clonality, especially in alopecia totalis/universalis.

The CDR3 covers 15 residues. The V gene's germline CDR1 is MDHEN and CDR2 SYDVKM. V lost 6 bases and J 6 bases, leaving 18 bases between the germline ends. Specimens obtained from alopecia areata patients comprised lesional scalp punch biopsies and peripheral blood. Sequenced input: CD4+ T cells sorted from blood. The rearrangement links TRBV28 to TRBJ1-5; D possibly corresponds to TRBD1 (6 bases). The source of this sequence is a human donor with alopecia areata. The CDR3 spells CASSLSAGVGQPQHF. CDR3 DNA: TGTGCCAGCAGCTTAAGCGCAGGGGTAGGTCAGCCCCAGCATTTT.